The rows below give T cell receptor beta chains drawn from one sample of a study of blood T cell repertoires in COVID-19. Produced via immunoSEQ multiplex PCR; TCRdb's table is partial and in-frame only. Seen here are 270,000 or so clones, approximately 81% observed once, and the top ten hold 2.5% to 3%. Sequencing was performed on peripheral blood. All receptors come from a woman aged 60-75 years with active or convalescent COVID-19. Both conserved end residues are part of each CDR3. The D gene is left open where the match is weak. Size is omitted from some rows. Given values are once, few, many or a class for expanded clones.

CDR3 protein: CASSLSAGQAFF
CDR3 DNA: TGTGCCAGCAGTTTAAGTGCAGGGCAAGCTTTCTTT
clone size: -
D gene: -
CDR3 length: 12
J gene: TRBJ1-1
V gene: TRBV28

CDR3 protein: CSVEDLLNTEAFF
CDR3 DNA: TGCAGCGTTGAAGATCTGTTGAACACTGAAGCTTTCTTT
clone size: -
D gene: -
CDR3 length: 13
J gene: TRBJ1-1
V gene: TRBV29-1

CDR3 protein: CASSPQGPRLHGYTF
CDR3 DNA: TGTGCCAGCAGTCCCCAGGGTCCGCGTCTGCATGGCTACACCTTC
clone size: -
D gene: -
CDR3 length: 15
J gene: TRBJ1-2
V gene: TRBV6-2/TRBV6-3

CDR3 protein: CASSESGSDGYTF
CDR3 DNA: TGTGCCAGCAGTGAATCGGGGTCTGATGGCTACACCTTC
clone size: -
D gene: -
CDR3 length: 13
J gene: TRBJ1-2
V gene: TRBV2

CDR3 protein: CASSLLAGPSDTQYF
CDR3 DNA: TGTGCCAGCAGCTTGCTAGCGGGGCCGTCAGATACGCAGTATTTT
clone size: -
D gene: TRBD2
CDR3 length: 15
J gene: TRBJ2-3
V gene: TRBV7-2

CDR3 protein: CASSVPRGAGDNEQFF
CDR3 DNA: TGTGCCAGCAGCGTACCCCGGGGGGCCGGGGACAATGAGCAGTTCTTC
clone size: once
D gene: -
CDR3 length: 16
J gene: TRBJ2-1
V gene: TRBV9

CDR3 protein: CASSVGTVDYGYTF
CDR3 DNA: TGTGCCAGCAGCGTAGGGACAGTGGACTATGGCTACACCTTC
clone size: -
D gene: -
CDR3 length: 14
J gene: TRBJ1-2
V gene: TRBV9

CDR3 protein: CASSQDRGREKLFF
CDR3 DNA: TGTGCCAGCAGCCAAGACAGGGGCAGAGAAAAACTGTTTTTT
clone size: many
D gene: -
CDR3 length: 14
J gene: TRBJ1-4
V gene: TRBV4-2

CDR3 protein: CASSLGLIGTGELFF
CDR3 DNA: TGCGCCAGCAGCCTGGGACTGATTGGCACCGGGGAGCTGTTTTTT
clone size: -
D gene: -
CDR3 length: 15
J gene: TRBJ2-2
V gene: TRBV5-1

CDR3 protein: CASSQDTGVYGYTF
CDR3 DNA: TGTGCCAGCAGCCAAGATACGGGTGTCTATGGCTACACCTTC
clone size: once
D gene: -
CDR3 length: 14
J gene: TRBJ1-2
V gene: TRBV3-1/TRBV3-2

CDR3 protein: CASSKASGQREGYTF
CDR3 DNA: TGTGCCAGCAGCAAGGCGTCGGGGCAGCGGGAAGGCTACACCTTC
clone size: once
D gene: -
CDR3 length: 15
J gene: TRBJ1-2
V gene: TRBV9

CDR3 protein: CAISDRVYGELFF
CDR3 DNA: TGTGCCATCAGTGACAGGGTTTACGGGGAGCTGTTTTTT
clone size: -
D gene: -
CDR3 length: 13
J gene: TRBJ2-2
V gene: TRBV10-3

CDR3 protein: CASSFDRGPQETQYF
CDR3 DNA: TGTGCCAGCAGCTTTGACAGGGGTCCTCAAGAGACCCAGTACTTC
clone size: -
D gene: TRBD1
CDR3 length: 15
J gene: TRBJ2-5
V gene: TRBV7-3

CDR3 protein: CASSLEETQYF
CDR3 DNA: TGTGCCAGCAGCCTTGAGGAGACCCAGTACTTC
clone size: -
D gene: -
CDR3 length: 11
J gene: TRBJ2-5
V gene: TRBV3-1/TRBV3-2

CDR3 protein: CASTDRGKGTEAFF
CDR3 DNA: TGTGCCAGCACCGACAGGGGAAAGGGCACTGAAGCTTTCTTT
clone size: -
D gene: TRBD1
CDR3 length: 14
J gene: TRBJ1-1
V gene: TRBV6-5

CDR3 protein: CASSPIFKDSINYGYTF
CDR3 DNA: TGTGCCAGCAGTCCAATATTCAAGGACAGTATCAACTATGGCTACACCTTC
clone size: -
D gene: -
CDR3 length: 17
J gene: TRBJ1-2
V gene: TRBV6-2/TRBV6-3

CDR3 protein: CASSQDGLAGAPETQYF
CDR3 DNA: TGCGCCAGCAGCCAAGACGGGCTAGCGGGGGCCCCGGAGACCCAGTACTTC
clone size: -
D gene: TRBD2
CDR3 length: 17
J gene: TRBJ2-5
V gene: TRBV4-1

CDR3 protein: CASSLGTEDQPQHF
CDR3 DNA: TGCGCCAGCAGCTTGGGGACAGAGGATCAGCCCCAGCATTTT
clone size: -
D gene: -
CDR3 length: 14
J gene: TRBJ1-5
V gene: TRBV5-1

CDR3 protein: CASSPAPTGAEAFF
CDR3 DNA: TGTGCCAGCAGCCCCGCCCCGACAGGGGCTGAAGCTTTCTTT
clone size: -
D gene: TRBD1
CDR3 length: 14
J gene: TRBJ1-1
V gene: TRBV6-5